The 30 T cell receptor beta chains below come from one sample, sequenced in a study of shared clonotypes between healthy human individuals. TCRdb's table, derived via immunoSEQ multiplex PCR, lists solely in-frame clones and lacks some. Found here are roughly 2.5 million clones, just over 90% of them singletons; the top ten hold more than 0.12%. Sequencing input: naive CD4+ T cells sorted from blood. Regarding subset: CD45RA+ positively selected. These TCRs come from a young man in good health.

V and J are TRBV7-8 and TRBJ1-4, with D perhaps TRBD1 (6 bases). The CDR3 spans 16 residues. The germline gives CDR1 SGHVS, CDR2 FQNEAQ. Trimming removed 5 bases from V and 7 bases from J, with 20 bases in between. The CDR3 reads CASSTGPQGLTEKLFF. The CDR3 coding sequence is TGTGCCAGCAGCACCGGTCCACAGGGATTGACTGAAAAACTGTTTTTT.

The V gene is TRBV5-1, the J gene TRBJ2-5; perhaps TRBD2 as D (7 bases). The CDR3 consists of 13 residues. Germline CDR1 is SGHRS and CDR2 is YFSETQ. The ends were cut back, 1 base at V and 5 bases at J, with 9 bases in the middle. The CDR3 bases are TGCGCCAGCAGCTTGTGGGGGGGCGAGACCCAGTACTTC. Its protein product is CASSLWGGETQYF.

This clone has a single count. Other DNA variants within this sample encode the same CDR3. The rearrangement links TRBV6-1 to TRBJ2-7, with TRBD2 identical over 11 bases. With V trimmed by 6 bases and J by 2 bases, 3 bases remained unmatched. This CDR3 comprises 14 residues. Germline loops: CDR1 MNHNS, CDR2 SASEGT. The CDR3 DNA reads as TGTGCCAGCAGCAGACTAGCGGGAACCTACGAGCAGTACTTC. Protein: CASSRLAGTYEQYF.

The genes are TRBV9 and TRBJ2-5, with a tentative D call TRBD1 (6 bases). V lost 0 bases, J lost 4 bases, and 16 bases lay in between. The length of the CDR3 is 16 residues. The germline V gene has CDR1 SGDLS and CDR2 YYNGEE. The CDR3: CASSVGGGLGGETQYF. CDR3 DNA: TGTGCCAGCAGCGTAGGAGGGGGTTTGGGTGGAGAGACCCAGTACTTC. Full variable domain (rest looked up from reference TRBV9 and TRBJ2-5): DSGVTQTPKHLITATGQRVTLRCSPRSGDLSVYWYQQSLDQGLQFLIQYYNGEERAKGNILERFSAQQFPDLHSELNLSSLELGDSALYFCASSVGGGLGGETQYFGPGTRLLVL.

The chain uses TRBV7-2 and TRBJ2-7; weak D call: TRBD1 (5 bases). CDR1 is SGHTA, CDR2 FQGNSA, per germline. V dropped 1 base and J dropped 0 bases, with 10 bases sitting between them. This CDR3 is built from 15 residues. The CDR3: CASSLGQPNSYEQYF. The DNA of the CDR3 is TGTGCCAGCAGCTTAGGACAGCCCAACTCCTACGAGCAGTACTTC. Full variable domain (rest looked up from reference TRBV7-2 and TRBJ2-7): GAGVSQSPSNKVTEKGKDVELRCDPISGHTALYWYRQSLGQGLEFLIYFQGNSAPDKSGLPSDRFSAERTGGSVSTLTIQRTQQEDSAVYLCASSLGQPNSYEQYFGPGTRLTVT.

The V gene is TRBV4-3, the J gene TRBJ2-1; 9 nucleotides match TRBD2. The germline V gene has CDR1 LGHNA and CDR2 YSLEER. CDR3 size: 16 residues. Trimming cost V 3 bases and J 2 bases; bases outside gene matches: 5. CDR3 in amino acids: CASSHSGSGPYNEQFF. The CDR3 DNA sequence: TGCGCCAGCAGCCATAGCGGGAGCGGTCCCTACAATGAGCAGTTCTTC.

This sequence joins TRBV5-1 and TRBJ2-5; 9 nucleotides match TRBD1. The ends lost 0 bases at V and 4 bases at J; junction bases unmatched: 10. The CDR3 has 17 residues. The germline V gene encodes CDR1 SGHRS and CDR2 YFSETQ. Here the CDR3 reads CASSLGRQGEFGETQYF. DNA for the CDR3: TGCGCCAGCAGCTTGGGCCGACAGGGGGAGTTCGGAGAGACCCAGTACTTC.

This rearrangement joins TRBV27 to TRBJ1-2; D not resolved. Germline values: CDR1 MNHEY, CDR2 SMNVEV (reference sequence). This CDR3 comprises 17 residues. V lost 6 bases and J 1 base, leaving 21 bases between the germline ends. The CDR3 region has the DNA TGTGCCAGCAGCTTAGAGTGGGCTGGATCCCTTAACTATGGCTACACCTTC. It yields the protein CASSLEWAGSLNYGYTF.

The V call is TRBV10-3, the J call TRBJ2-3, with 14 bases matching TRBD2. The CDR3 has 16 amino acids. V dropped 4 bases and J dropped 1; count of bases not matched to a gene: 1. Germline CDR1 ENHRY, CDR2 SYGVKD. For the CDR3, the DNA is TGTGCCATCAGTGGGACTAGCGGGGGGCGCACAGATACGCAGTATTTT. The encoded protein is CAISGTSGGRTDTQYF.

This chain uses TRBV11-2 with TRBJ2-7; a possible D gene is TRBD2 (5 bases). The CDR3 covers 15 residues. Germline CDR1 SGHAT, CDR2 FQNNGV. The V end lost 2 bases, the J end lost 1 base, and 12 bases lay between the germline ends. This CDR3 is CASSLFGGSSYEQYF. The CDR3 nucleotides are TGTGCCAGCAGCTTATTTGGTGGGAGTTCCTACGAGCAGTACTTC. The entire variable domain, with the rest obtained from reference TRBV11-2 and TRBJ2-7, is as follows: EAGVAQSPRYKIIEKRQSVAFWCNPISGHATLYWYQQILGQGPKLLIQFQNNGVVDDSQLPKDRFSAERLKGVDSTLKIQPAKLEDSAVYLCASSLFGGSSYEQYFGPGTRLTVT.

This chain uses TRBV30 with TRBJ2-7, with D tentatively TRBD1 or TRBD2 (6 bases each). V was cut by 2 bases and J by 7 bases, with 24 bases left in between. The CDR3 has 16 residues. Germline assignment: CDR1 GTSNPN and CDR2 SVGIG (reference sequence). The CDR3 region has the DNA TGTGCCTGGAGTCCCCTCCGGCCCCTCAGGGGAGGAGAGCAGTACTTC. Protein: CAWSPLRPLRGGEQYF.

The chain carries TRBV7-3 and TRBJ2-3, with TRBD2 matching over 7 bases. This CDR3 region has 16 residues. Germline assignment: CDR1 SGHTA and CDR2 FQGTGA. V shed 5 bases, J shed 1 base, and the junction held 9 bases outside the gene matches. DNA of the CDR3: TGTGCCAGCAGCCCCGGCGGGCTAGCGGGCACAGATACGCAGTATTTT. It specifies CASSPGGLAGTDTQYF. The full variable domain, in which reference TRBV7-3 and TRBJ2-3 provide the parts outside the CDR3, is GAGVSQTPSNKVTEKGKYVELRCDPISGHTALYWYRQSLGQGPEFLIYFQGTGAADDSGLPNDRFFAVRPEGSVSTLKIQRTERGDSAVYLCASSPGGLAGTDTQYFGPGTRLTVL.

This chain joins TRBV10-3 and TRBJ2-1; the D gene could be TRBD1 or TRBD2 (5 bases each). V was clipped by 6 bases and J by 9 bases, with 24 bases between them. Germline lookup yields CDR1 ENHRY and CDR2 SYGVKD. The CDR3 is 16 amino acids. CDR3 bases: TGTGCCATCAGCCGATGGGGGACGGGGTCTGCGGGTGAGCAGTTCTTC. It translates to CAISRWGTGSAGEQFF.

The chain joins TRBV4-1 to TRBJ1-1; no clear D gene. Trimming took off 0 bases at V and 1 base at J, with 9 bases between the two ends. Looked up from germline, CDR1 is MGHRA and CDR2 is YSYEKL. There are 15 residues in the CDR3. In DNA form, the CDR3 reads TGCGCCAGCAGCCAAGATCGAGTAGGGAACACTGAAGCTTTCTTT. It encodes CASSQDRVGNTEAFF.

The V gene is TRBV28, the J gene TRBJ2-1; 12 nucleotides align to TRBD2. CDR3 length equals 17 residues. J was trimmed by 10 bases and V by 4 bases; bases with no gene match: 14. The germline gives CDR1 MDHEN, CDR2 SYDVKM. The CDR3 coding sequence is TGTGCCAGCAGTTCCCCCGCCGGGACTAGCGGGTCGGGGGAGCAGTTCTTC. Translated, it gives CASSSPAGTSGSGEQFF.

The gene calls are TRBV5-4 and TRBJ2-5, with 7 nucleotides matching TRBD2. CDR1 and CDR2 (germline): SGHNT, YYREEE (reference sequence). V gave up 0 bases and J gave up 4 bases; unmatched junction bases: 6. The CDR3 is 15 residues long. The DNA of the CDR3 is TGTGCCAGCAGCTTGGCCCTAGGCGGGGGAGAGACCCAGTACTTC. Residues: CASSLALGGGETQYF.

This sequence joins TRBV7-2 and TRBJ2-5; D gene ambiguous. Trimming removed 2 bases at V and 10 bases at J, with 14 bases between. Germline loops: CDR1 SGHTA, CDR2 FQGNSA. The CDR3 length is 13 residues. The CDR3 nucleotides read TGTGCCAGCAGCTTATACGGAGATGGGGACCAGTACTTC. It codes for CASSLYGDGDQYF.

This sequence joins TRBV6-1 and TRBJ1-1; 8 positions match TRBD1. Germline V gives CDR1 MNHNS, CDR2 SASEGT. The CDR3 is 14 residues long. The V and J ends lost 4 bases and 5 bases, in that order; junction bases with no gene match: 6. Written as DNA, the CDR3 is TGTGCCAGCAGTGTGACAGGGGTGGGGACTGAAGCTTTCTTT. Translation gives CASSVTGVGTEAFF.

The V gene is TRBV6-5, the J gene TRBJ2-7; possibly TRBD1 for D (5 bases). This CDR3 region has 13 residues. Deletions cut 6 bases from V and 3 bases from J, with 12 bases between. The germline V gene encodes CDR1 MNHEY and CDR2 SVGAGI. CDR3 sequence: CASRQQGGYEQYF. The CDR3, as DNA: TGTGCCAGCAGACAGCAGGGTGGCTACGAGCAGTACTTC.

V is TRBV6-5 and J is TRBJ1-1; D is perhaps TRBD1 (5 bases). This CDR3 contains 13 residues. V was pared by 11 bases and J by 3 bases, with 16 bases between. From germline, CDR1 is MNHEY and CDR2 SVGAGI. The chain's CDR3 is CAAARGDDTEAFF. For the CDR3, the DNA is TGTGCCGCTGCCCGGGGGGATGACACTGAAGCTTTCTTT.

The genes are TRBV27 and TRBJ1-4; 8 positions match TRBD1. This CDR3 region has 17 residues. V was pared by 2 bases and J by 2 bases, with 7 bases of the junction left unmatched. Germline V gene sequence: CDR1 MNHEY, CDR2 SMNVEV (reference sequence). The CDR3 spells CASSLGQGAGTNEKLFF. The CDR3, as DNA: TGTGCCAGCAGTTTAGGGCAGGGGGCCGGTACTAATGAAAAACTGTTTTTT.

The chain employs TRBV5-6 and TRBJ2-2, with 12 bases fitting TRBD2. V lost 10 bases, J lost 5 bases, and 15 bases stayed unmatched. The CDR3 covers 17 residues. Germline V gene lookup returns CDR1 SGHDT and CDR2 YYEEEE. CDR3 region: CARPELAGGERTGELFF. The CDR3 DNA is TGTGCCCGCCCCGAACTAGCGGGAGGCGAGCGGACCGGGGAGCTGTTTTTT. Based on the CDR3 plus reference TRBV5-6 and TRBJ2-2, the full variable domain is DAGVTQSPTHLIKTRGQQVTLRCSPKSGHDTVSWYQQALGQGPQFIFQYYEEEERQRGNFPDRFSGHQFPNYSSELNVNALLLGDSALYLCARPELAGGERTGELFFGEGSRLTVL.

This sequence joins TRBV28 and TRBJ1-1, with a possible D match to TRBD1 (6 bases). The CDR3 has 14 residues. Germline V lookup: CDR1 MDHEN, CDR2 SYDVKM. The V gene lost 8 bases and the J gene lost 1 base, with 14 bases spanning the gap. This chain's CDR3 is CASVGGAPNTEAFF. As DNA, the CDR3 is TGTGCCAGCGTGGGGGGGGCCCCGAACACTGAAGCTTTCTTT.

The CDR3 DNA follows: TGTGCCATCAGTGATAGGGGAAATGACAATCAGCCCCAGCATTTT. Protein product: CAISDRGNDNQPQHF. J is TRBJ1-5 and V is TRBV10-3, with D maybe TRBD1 (5 bases). Per the germline V gene, CDR1 is ENHRY and CDR2 is SYGVKD. V lost 3 bases and J lost 3, with 12 bases in between. The CDR3 loop spans 15 amino acids.

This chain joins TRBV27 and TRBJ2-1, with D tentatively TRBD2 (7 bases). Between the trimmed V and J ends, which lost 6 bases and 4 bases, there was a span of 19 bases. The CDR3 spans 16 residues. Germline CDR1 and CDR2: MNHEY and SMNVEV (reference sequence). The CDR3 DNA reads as TGTGCCAGCAGCCGAGTCCGCGGGGGCCTTTACAATGAGCAGTTCTTC. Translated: CASSRVRGGLYNEQFF.

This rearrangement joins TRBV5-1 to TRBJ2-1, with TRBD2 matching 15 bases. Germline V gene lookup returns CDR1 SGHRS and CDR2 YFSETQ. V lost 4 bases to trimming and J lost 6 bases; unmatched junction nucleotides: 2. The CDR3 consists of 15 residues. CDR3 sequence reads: CASSGLAGGSNEQFF. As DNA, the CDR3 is TGCGCCAGCAGCGGACTAGCGGGAGGGTCCAATGAGCAGTTCTTC.

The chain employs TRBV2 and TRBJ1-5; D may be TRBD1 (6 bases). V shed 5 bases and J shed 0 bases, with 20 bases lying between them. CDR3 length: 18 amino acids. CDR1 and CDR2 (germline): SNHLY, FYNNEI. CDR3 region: CASSHIYRESYSNQPQHF. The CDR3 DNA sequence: TGTGCCAGCAGTCACATATACAGGGAAAGTTATAGCAATCAGCCCCAGCATTTT.

The chain's CDR3 is CASSLAGTNGYEQYF. CDR3 nucleotide sequence: TGTGCCAGCAGCTTAGCAGGGACTAACGGGTACGAGCAGTACTTC. This sequence joins TRBV7-9 and TRBJ2-7; 7 bases are a match to TRBD2. CDR1 SEHNR and CDR2 FQNEAQ come from the germline V gene (reference sequence). This CDR3 spans 15 amino acids. V was clipped by 0 bases and J by 4 bases; unmatched bases: 6. Full variable domain (rest looked up from reference TRBV7-9 and TRBJ2-7): DTGVSQNPRHKITKRGQNVTFRCDPISEHNRLYWYRQTLGQGPEFLTYFQNEAQLEKSRLLSDRFSAERPKGSFSTLEIQRTEQGDSAMYLCASSLAGTNGYEQYFGPGTRLTVT.

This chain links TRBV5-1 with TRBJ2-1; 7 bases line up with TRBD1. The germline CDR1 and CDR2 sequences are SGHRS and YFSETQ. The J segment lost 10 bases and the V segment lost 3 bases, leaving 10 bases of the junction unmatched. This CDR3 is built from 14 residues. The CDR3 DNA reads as TGCGCCAGCAGCTCAGGACAGGAGACAGGCGAGCAGTTCTTC. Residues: CASSSGQETGEQFF.

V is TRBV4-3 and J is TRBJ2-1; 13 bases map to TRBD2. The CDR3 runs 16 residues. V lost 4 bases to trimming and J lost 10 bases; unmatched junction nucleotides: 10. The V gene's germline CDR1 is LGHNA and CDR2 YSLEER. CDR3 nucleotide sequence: TGCGCCAGCAGCCGATCCGGACTAGCGGGAGTTTGCGAGCAGTTCTTC. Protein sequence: CASSRSGLAGVCEQFF.